This T cell receptor beta chain is from a study of CD8 T cells in ankylosing spondylitis. Library preparation for TCR beta used quantitative 5'-RACE with molecular barcodes. Each CDR3 protein gets one entry after TCRdb re-called the 5' RACE reads with MiXCR. The data contain around 130,000 distinct CDR3 sequences, 6% to 8.5% of them singletons. This CDR3 has 14 amino acids. Germline CDR1 is KGHSH and CDR2 is LQKENI. The V end lost 0 bases, the J end lost 2 bases, and 5 bases lay between the germline ends. Study observations and caveats: Reports say disease-linked clones showed up significantly more in matched ankylosing spondylitis synovial fluid. Relatively rare in peripheral blood, disease-linked clones were also CD8+.

Many counts were recorded for this clonotype. Its antigen is not known. Sequencing input: blood, either unsorted or a sorted T cell fraction (not recorded which). The rearrangement links TRBV18 to TRBJ2-1; TRBD1 is a possible D gene (5 bases). This TCR came from a male donor with ankylosing spondylitis or in good health (not recorded which). CDR3 coding DNA: TGTGCCAGCTCACCACCAGGGGCCTACAATGAGCAGTTCTTC. Translation gives CASSPPGAYNEQFF.